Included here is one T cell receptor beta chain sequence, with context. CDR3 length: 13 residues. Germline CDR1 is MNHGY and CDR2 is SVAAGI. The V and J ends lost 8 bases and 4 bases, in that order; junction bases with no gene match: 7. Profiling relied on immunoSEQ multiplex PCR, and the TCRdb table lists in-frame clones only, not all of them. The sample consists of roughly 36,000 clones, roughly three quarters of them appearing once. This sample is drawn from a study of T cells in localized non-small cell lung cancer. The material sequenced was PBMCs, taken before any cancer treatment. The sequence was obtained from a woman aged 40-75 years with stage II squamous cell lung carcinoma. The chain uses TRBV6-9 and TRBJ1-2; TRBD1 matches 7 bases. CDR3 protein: CASLGDRVYGYTF. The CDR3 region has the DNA TGTGCCAGCCTGGGGGACAGAGTCTATGGCTACACCTTC.